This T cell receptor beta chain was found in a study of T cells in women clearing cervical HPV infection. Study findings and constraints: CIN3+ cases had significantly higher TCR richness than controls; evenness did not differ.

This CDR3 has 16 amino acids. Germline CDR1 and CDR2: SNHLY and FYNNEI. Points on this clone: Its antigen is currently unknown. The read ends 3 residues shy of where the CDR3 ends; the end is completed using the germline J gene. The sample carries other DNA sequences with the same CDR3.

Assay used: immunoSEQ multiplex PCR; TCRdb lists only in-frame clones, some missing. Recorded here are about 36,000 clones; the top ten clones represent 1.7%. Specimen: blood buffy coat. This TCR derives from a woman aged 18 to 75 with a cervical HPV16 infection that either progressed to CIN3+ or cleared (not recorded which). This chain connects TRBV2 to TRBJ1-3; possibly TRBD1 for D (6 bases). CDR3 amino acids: CASSEEFWDTGRTIYF. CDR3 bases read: TGTGCCAGCAGTGAAGAGTTTTGGGACACCGGAAGGACC.